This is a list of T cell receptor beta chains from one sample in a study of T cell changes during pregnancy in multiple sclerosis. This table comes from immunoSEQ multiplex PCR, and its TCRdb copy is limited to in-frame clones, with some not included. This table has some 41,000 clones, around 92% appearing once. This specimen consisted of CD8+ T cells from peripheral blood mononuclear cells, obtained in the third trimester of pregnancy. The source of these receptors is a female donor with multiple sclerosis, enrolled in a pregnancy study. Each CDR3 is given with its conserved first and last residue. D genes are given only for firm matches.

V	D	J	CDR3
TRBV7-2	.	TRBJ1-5	CASSSWADNQPQHF
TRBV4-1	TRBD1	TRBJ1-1	CASSPRQGTEEAFF
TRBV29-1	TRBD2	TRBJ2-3	CSTNWLAGGGTDTQYF
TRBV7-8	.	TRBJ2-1	CASSLGLVSSNEQFF
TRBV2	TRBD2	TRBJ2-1	CATSAGGGNEQFF
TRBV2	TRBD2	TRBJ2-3	CASSDTSDSSTDTQYF
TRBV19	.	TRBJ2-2	CASSILHTGELFF
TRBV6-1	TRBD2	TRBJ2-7	CASSEILVSGRDPYEQYF
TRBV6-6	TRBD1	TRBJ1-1	CAGKGALNTEAFF
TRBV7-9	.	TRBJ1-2	CASSLDSSNYGYTF
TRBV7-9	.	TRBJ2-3	CASSLGPVGTDTQYF
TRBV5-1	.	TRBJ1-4	CASSLAGVEEKLFF
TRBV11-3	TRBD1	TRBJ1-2	CASSPDRVEGYGYTF
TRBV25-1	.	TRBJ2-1	CASRLNEQFF
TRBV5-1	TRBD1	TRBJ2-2	CASSLLGQADTGELFF
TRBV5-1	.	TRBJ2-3	CASIPGLSSTDTQYF
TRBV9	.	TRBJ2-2	CASSVDRGRGTGELFF
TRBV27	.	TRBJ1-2	CASSWSSNYGYTF
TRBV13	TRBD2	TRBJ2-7	CASSPRTSGYEQYF
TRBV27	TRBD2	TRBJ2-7	CASSSLAGEGYEQYF
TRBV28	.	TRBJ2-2	CASSLTGHTGELFF
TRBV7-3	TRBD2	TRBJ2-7	CASSPGGESYEQYF
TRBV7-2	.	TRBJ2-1	CASSLGLSYNEQFF
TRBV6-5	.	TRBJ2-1	CASTTGYNEQFF
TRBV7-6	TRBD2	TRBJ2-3	CASSPRLAGGQDTQYF
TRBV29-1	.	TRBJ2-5	CSVSREPGSDQYF
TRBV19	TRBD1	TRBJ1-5	CASRLHRDRGGTGQPQHF
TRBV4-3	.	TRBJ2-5	CASSQGVPWGEEGYQETQYF
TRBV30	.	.	CAWTGARDGYEQYF
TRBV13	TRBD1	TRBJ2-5	CASSLGTGGRGETQYF
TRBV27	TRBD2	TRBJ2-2	CASALGSGIRTGELFF
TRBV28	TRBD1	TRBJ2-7	CASSFGDRVGYEQYF
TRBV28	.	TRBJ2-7	CASSANLLGVTNYEQYF
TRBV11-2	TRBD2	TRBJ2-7	CASSLKPGLAGEAQYF
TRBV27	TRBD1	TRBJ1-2	CASSIQSQGAHGYTF
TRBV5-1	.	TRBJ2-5	CASSPDRETQYF
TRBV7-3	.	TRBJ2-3	CASSSLRPDTQYF
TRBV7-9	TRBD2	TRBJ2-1	CASSRLAGGPVGFF
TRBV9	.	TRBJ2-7	CASSVGGGSGVEQYF
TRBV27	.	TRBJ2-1	CASSLFGTGTSRGNEQFF
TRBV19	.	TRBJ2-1	CASSMGTRGRAREQFF